This record covers a single T cell receptor beta chain. Time point denoted: peripheral blood 6 weeks after treatment start. It was locally advanced or metastatic urothelial carcinoma that patients had. The entry originates in a study of PD-L1 blockade in urothelial cancer. Study background: At 3 weeks after treatment start (second dose) and again at 6 weeks, blood was analyzed.

The CDR3 length is 14 residues. V was clipped by 4 bases and J by 6 bases; unmatched bases: 3. The germline V gene encodes CDR1 MNHEY and CDR2 SVGAGI. PCRs were each spiked with synthetic TCR analog templates. The table came from immunoSEQ multiplex PCR; TCRdb's copy has only in-frame clones and leaves some out. Among some 110,000 clones listed, about 91% were seen once. This chain uses TRBV6-5 with TRBJ2-1, with 10 bases lining up with TRBD2. The TCR originated in a man aged 60-69 years with urothelial cancer. Sequences were derived from PBMCs, sampled around atezolizumab (anti-PD-L1) treatment. Here the CDR3 reads CASSLGLASNEQFF. For the CDR3, the DNA is TGTGCCAGCAGTTTGGGACTAGCGAGCAATGAGCAGTTCTTC.